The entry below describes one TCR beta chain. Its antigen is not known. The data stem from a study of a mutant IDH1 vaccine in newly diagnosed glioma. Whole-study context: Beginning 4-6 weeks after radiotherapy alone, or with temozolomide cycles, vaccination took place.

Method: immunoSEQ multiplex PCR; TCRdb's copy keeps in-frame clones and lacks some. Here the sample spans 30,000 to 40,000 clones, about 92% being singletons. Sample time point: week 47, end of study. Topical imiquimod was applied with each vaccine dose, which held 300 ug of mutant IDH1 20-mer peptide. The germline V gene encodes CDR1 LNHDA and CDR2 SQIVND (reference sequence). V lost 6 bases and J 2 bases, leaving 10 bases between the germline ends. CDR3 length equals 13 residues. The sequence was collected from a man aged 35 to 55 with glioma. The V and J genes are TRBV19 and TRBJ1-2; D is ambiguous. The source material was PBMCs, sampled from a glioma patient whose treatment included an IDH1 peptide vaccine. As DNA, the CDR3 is TGTGCCAGTAGGGCGACGGCGAACTATGGCTACACCTTC. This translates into CASRATANYGYTF.